Listed below are T cell receptor beta chains from one sample, sequenced in a study of T cells in Graves' hyperthyroidism and ophthalmopathy. TCRdb re-analysed the multiplex PCR reads in MiXCR, keeping a single row per CDR3 protein. Of some 350,000 distinct CDR3 sequences in the sample, 20% to 30% were seen once. The specimen was blood. Receptor source: a man in his fifties or sixties with Graves' hyperthyroidism. The CDR3 runs from the conserved cysteine through the conserved F or W. Fields, in order: V gene, CDR3 protein.

v_call: TRBV18; cdr3_aa: CASSPGELAGGGTQYF
v_call: TRBV7-9; cdr3_aa: CASSLATGGIGELFF
v_call: TRBV20-1; cdr3_aa: CSANPGGGGNTEAFF
v_call: TRBV2; cdr3_aa: CASSEGASGDGYTF
v_call: TRBV12-3/TRBV12-4; cdr3_aa: CASRFRASGANVLTF
v_call: TRBV6-5; cdr3_aa: CASSYSSRTDTQYF
v_call: TRBV28; cdr3_aa: CASSTPGTGWHEQYF
v_call: TRBV15; cdr3_aa: CATSGMLGVPYEQYF
v_call: TRBV2; cdr3_aa: CASGQDPSPLAPQHF
v_call: TRBV20-1; cdr3_aa: CSARRQVGAAGNTEAFF
v_call: TRBV5-6; cdr3_aa: CASSFWGDDEAFF